Listed below are T cell receptor beta chains from one sample, sequenced in a study of T cell responses to AZD1222 COVID-19 vaccine. TCRdb's table, derived via immunoSEQ multiplex PCR, lists solely in-frame clones and lacks some. In the table there are 150,000 to 250,000 clones, 90% to 95% of which are singletons. Here the sequenced sample was peripheral blood, taken 28 days after the second AZD1222 dose. These receptors originate from an adult who received the AZD1222 COVID-19 vaccine. Both conserved end residues are part of each CDR3. The D gene is left open where the match is weak. Only some rows state a clone size, as once, few, many or a class for expanded clones.

V gene	D gene	J gene	CDR3 length	clone size	CDR3 DNA	CDR3 protein
TRBV7-9	-	TRBJ1-6	15	-	TGTGCCAGCAGCGCCGCGGGGGCTAGGAATTCACCCCTCCACTTT	CASSAAGARNSPLHF
TRBV3-1/TRBV3-2	-	TRBJ1-2	16	-	TGTGCCAGCAGCCCGGGGGGGGACGAATCTAACTATGGCTACACCTTC	CASSPGGDESNYGYTF
TRBV30	TRBD1	TRBJ2-7	13	-	TGTGCCTACGTAAAAGGGGGCCCCTACGAGCAGTACTTC	CAYVKGGPYEQYF
TRBV28	TRBD1	TRBJ1-6	17	-	TGTGCCAGCAGAGAAACGGGACAGGGGGTCTATAATTCACCCCTCCACTTT	CASRETGQGVYNSPLHF
TRBV2	TRBD2	TRBJ2-1	14	-	TGTGCCAGCAAGCGGGGACTAGCGGGGGAAGAGCAGTTCTTC	CASKRGLAGEEQFF
TRBV12-3/TRBV12-4	TRBD1	TRBJ1-4	13	-	TGTGCCAGCGCACAGGGGAATAATGAAAAACTGTTTTTT	CASAQGNNEKLFF
TRBV18	TRBD1	TRBJ1-5	15	-	TGTGCCAGCTCCGACAGGGCTATTAGCAATCAGCCCCAGCATTTT	CASSDRAISNQPQHF
TRBV5-1	-	TRBJ1-1	14	-	TGCGCCAGCAGCATACAGACAGCGAACACTGAAGCTTTCTTT	CASSIQTANTEAFF
TRBV6-6	TRBD2	TRBJ2-2	16	-	TGTGCCAGCAGTTTCTCCTGGGGGGGGAACACCGGGGAGCTGTTTTTT	CASSFSWGGNTGELFF
TRBV6-5	-	TRBJ1-5	14	-	TGTGCCAGCCGGGGGGTCAGGGAAGATCAGCCCCAGCATTTT	CASRGVREDQPQHF
TRBV30	TRBD1	TRBJ1-2	15	-	TGTGCCTTCGTCACCTCTTACAGGGGAGACTATGGCTACACCTTC	CAFVTSYRGDYGYTF
TRBV27	-	TRBJ2-6	14	-	TGTGCCAGCAGTTACTCCCTTGGGGCCAACGTCCTGACTTTC	CASSYSLGANVLTF
TRBV14	TRBD1	TRBJ1-5	17	-	TGTGCCAGCAGCCAAGGGGGGACAGGCTATAGCAATCAGCCCCAGCATTTT	CASSQGGTGYSNQPQHF
TRBV2	-	TRBJ2-7	14	-	TGTGCCAGCAGTGAAGGGGTCTTAGCCTACGAGCAGTACTTC	CASSEGVLAYEQYF
TRBV11-3	-	TRBJ2-2	16	-	TGTGCCAGCAGCTTAGCCCTGTGGGGTGGCACCGGGGAGCTGTTTTTT	CASSLALWGGTGELFF
TRBV9	TRBD1	TRBJ1-1	14	once	TGTGCCAGCAGCCGGGACAGGGCGAACACTGAAGCTTTCTTT	CASSRDRANTEAFF
TRBV19	-	TRBJ2-1	15	few	TGTGCCAGTAGTCCTGAAGGTCTATCCTACAATGAGCAGTTCTTC	CASSPEGLSYNEQFF
TRBV28	-	TRBJ1-2	14	-	TGTGCCAGCAGTGTCCCGACAGGAAACTATGGCTACACCTTC	CASSVPTGNYGYTF
TRBV19	-	TRBJ1-2	10	-	TGTGCCAGTAGTCACTATGGCTACACCTTC	CASSHYGYTF
TRBV6-2/TRBV6-3	-	TRBJ2-3	15	few	TGTGCCAGCAGTCTCGGACGTTATAGCGCAGATACGCAGTATTTT	CASSLGRYSADTQYF
TRBV9	-	TRBJ1-2	17	-	TGTGCCAGCAGCGTAGATTTGGCTGGGGATAATACCTATGGCTACACCTTC	CASSVDLAGDNTYGYTF
TRBV28	TRBD1	TRBJ1-6	15	-	TGTGCCAGCAGTCTCAGGGGGGTCTATAATTCACCCCTCCACTTT	CASSLRGVYNSPLHF
TRBV3-1/TRBV3-2	TRBD2	TRBJ2-1	16	-	TGTGCCAGCAGCCAGGCGGGCGGGAGCTCCTACAATGAGCAGTTCTTC	CASSQAGGSSYNEQFF
TRBV5-1	TRBD2	TRBJ2-7	15	-	TGCGCCAGCAGCTTAGCGGGGCGGTATTCCGGGGAGCAGTACTTC	CASSLAGRYSGEQYF
TRBV28	-	TRBJ1-2	13	-	TGTGCCAGCAGTTTCCAGGGCGTGGGGGGCTACACCTTC	CASSFQGVGGYTF
TRBV29-1	-	TRBJ1-3	17	-	TGCAGCGTTGAAGATCCGGGTGGGGGTGCATCTGGAAACACCATATATTTT	CSVEDPGGGASGNTIYF
TRBV2	-	TRBJ2-2	13	few	TGTGCCAGCAGAGAGTTCGACACCGGGGAGCTGTTTTTT	CASREFDTGELFF
TRBV18	-	TRBJ1-5	13	-	TGTGCCAGCTCACCGCCAGGGGATCAGCCCCAGCATTTT	CASSPPGDQPQHF
TRBV19	-	TRBJ2-5	13	-	TGTGCCAGTAGACCGACAGGTCGTGAGACCCAGTACTTC	CASRPTGRETQYF
TRBV19	-	TRBJ1-1	15	-	TGTGCCAGTAGGAATCGGGGTTTTAGGGGCACTGAAGCTTTCTTT	CASRNRGFRGTEAFF
TRBV7-9	-	TRBJ2-7	11	-	TGTGCCAGCAGCTGGGCGTACGAGCAGTACTTC	CASSWAYEQYF
TRBV19	TRBD1	TRBJ1-5	15	-	TGTGCCAGTAGTAACACCGGGACAGGGAATCAGCCCCAGCATTTT	CASSNTGTGNQPQHF
TRBV10-3	TRBD2	TRBJ2-1	13	-	TGTGCCGGAAGAAGCGGGGAAAACAATGAGCAGTTCTTC	CAGRSGENNEQFF
TRBV9	-	TRBJ2-5	15	-	TGTGCCAGCAGCTCCTCGGGCACCCTAAGCGAGACCCAGTACTTC	CASSSSGTLSETQYF
TRBV7-9	TRBD2	TRBJ2-3	16	once	TGTGCCAGCAGACGCTCCAGGACGGGGGGGCCGGATACGCAGTATTTT	CASRRSRTGGPDTQYF
TRBV6-6	-	TRBJ1-1	13	-	TGTGCCAGCAATCGGGGGATCGACACTGAAGCTTTCTTT	CASNRGIDTEAFF
TRBV10-3	TRBD1	TRBJ2-7	16	-	TGTGCCATCAGGGGGAGCCTGGACAGGAGCTCCTACGAGCAGTACTTC	CAIRGSLDRSSYEQYF
TRBV18	TRBD1	TRBJ2-7	14	-	TGTGCCAGCTCAACGAGGACAGGGAGAAACGAGCAGTACTTC	CASSTRTGRNEQYF
TRBV7-3	-	TRBJ1-6	15	-	TGTGCCAGCAGCACGGGGGGACCGGATAATTCACCCCTCCACTTT	CASSTGGPDNSPLHF
TRBV5-1	TRBD2	TRBJ2-7	16	-	TGCGCCAGCAGCTTGGTAGCGGGGGACCCCTCCTACGAGCAGTACTTC	CASSLVAGDPSYEQYF
TRBV20-1	-	TRBJ1-2	14	once	TGCAGTGCTAGTCGGCCCGCAGGGCCCTATGGCTACACCTTC	CSASRPAGPYGYTF
TRBV5-4	-	TRBJ2-1	16	-	TGTGCCAGCAGCCGTGAACGGGGCAGGGCTTCCAATGAGCAGTTCTTC	CASSRERGRASNEQFF